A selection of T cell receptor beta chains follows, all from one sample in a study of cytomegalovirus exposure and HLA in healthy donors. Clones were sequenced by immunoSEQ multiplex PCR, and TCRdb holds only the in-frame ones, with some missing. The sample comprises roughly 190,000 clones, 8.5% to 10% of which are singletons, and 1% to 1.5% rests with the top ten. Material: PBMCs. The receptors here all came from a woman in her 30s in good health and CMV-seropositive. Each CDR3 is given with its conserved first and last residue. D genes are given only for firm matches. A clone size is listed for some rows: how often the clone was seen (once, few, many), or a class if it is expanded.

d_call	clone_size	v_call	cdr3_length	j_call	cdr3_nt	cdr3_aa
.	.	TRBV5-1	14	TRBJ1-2	TGCGCCAGCAGCTTGCCTTTTGCAGGGAATGGCTACACCTTC	CASSLPFAGNGYTF
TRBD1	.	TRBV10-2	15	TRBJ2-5	TGCGCCAGCAGTGCCCGGACAGGGGGCGGTGAGACCCAGTACTTC	CASSARTGGGETQYF
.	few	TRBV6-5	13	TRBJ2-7	TGTGCCAGCAGTTACTCGGCCATCCACGAGCAGTACTTC	CASSYSAIHEQYF
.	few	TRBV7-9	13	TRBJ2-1	TGTGCCAGCAGCCCTATGTCCTTAAATGAGCAGTTCTTC	CASSPMSLNEQFF
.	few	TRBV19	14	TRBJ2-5	TGTGCCAGTAGTATAGTGGCCAACCAAGAGACCCAGTACTTC	CASSIVANQETQYF
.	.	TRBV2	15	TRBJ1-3	TGTGCCAGCAGTGGGTTCGGGGGTTCTGGAAACACCATATATTTT	CASSGFGGSGNTIYF
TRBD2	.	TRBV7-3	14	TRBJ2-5	TGTGCCAGCAGCCGGGGGGGGCGGGAGGAGACCCAGTACTTC	CASSRGGREETQYF
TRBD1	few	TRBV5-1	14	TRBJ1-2	TGCGCCAGCGCACAGGACAGGGGGAACTATGGCTACACCTTC	CASAQDRGNYGYTF
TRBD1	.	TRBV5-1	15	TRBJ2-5	TGCGCCAGCAGCTCGGGACAGGGGGCGGAGGAGACCCAGTACTTC	CASSSGQGAEETQYF
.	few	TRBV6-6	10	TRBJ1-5	TGTGCCAGCGGGGCACAGCCCCAGCATTTT	CASGAQPQHF
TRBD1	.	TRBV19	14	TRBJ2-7	TGTGCCAGTAGCCTGGGACAGGGGATCTTAGAGCAGTACTTC	CASSLGQGILEQYF
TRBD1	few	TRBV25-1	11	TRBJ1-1	TGTGCCAGCAGGGACAGGGCTGAAGCTTTCTTT	CASRDRAEAFF
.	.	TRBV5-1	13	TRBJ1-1	TGCGCCAGCAGCCTCAACAGGAACACTGAAGCTTTCTTT	CASSLNRNTEAFF
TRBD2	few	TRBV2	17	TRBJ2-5	TGTGCCAGCAGTGGTCCGGGACTAGCGGGAGGGGGCGAGACCCAGTACTTC	CASSGPGLAGGGETQYF
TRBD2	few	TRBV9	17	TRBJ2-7	TGTGCCAGCAGCGTTAGGGCTAGCGGGGCGAACTCCTACGAGCAGTACTTC	CASSVRASGANSYEQYF